What follows is one TCR beta chain and its context. The sample originates from a study of blood T cell repertoires in COVID-19. Per the study methods: The authors estimated nucleated cell counts from reference gene primer amplification. Assay used: immunoSEQ multiplex PCR; TCRdb lists only in-frame clones, some missing. V and J calls and clone size come straight from that table; D and trimming were deduced from the DNA. In the table there are approximately 41,000 clones, 80% to 90% of which are singletons. The V gene's germline CDR1 is SQVTM and CDR2 ANQGSEA. This CDR3 comprises 12 residues. V was trimmed by 6 bases and J by 3 bases, leaving 11 bases between them.

The chain recombines TRBV29-1 with TRBJ1-1, with a weak D call TRBD1 (5 bases). The receptor comes from a woman aged 40 to 49 with acute or convalescent COVID-19. Source material: peripheral blood. CDR3 loop: CSVGEGHTEAFF. The CDR3 region has the DNA TGCAGCGTAGGGGAGGGCCACACTGAAGCTTTCTTT.